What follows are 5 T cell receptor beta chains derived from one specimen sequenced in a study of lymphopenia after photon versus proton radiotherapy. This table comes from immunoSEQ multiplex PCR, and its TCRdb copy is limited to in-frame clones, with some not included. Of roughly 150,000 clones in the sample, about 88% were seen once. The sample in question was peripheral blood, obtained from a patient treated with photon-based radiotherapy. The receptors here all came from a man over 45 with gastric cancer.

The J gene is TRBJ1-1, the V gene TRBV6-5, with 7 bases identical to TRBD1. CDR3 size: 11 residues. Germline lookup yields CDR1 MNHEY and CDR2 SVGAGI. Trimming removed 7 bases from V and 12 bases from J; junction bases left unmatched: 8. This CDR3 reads CASNLQGTTFF. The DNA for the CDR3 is TGTGCCAGCAACCTACAGGGGACGACTTTCTTT.

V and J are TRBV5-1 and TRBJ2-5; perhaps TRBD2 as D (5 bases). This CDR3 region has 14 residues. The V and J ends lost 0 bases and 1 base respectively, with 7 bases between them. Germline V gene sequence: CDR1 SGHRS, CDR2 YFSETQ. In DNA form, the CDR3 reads TGCGCCAGCAGCTTGGACGGGATCCAAGAGACCCAGTACTTC. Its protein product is CASSLDGIQETQYF.

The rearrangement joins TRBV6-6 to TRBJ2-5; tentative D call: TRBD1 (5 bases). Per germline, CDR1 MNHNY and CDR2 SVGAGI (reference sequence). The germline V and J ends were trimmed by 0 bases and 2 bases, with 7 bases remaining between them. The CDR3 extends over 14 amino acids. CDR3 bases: TGTGCCAGCAGTTACTCCCCAGGGCAAGAGACCCAGTACTTC. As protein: CASSYSPGQETQYF.

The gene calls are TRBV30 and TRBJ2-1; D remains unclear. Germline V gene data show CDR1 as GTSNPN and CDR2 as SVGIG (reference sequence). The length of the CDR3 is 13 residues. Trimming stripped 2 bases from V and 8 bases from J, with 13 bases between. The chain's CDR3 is CAWSFPPGDEQFF. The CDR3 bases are TGTGCCTGGAGTTTTCCTCCTGGCGATGAGCAGTTCTTC.

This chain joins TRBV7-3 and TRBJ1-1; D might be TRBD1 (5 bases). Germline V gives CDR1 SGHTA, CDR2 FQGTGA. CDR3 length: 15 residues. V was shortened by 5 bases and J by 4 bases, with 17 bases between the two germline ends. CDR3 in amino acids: CASSPAPTRGTEAFF. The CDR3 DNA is TGTGCCAGCAGCCCGGCCCCCACGAGGGGCACTGAAGCTTTCTTT.